Below, 7 T cell receptor beta chains from the same sample are listed, as sequenced in a study of cytomegalovirus exposure and HLA in healthy donors. Both 60 Vbeta primers and 13 Jbeta primers went into the PCR. Assay: immunoSEQ multiplex PCR; the TCRdb copy retains only in-frame clones and omits some. In the table there are more than 65,000 clones, approximately 74% of which are singletons. The sample was PBMCs. These receptors originate from a woman in her fifties or sixties in good health and CMV-seropositive.

This clone appeared once. The chain carries TRBV28 and TRBJ2-1; 11 bases match TRBD2. V was pared by 8 bases and J by 0 bases, with 3 bases of the junction left unmatched. Germline V gene data show CDR1 as MDHEN and CDR2 as SYDVKM. The CDR3 consists of 15 residues. The CDR3 reads CASRLAGPSYNEQFF. DNA for the CDR3: TGTGCCAGCCGACTAGCGGGACCCTCCTACAATGAGCAGTTCTTC.

This chain connects TRBV12-5 to TRBJ2-1, with TRBD2 identical over 7 bases. Germline CDR1 and CDR2: LGHNT and FRNRAP. The CDR3 consists of 12 residues. V lost 9 bases and J lost 3; bases outside the gene matches: 2. The CDR3 is CASQRDYNEQFF. DNA of the CDR3: TGTGCTAGCCAGCGGGACTACAATGAGCAGTTCTTC.

This chain connects TRBV14 to TRBJ1-1, with D maybe TRBD1 (5 bases). CDR1 and CDR2 (germline): SGHDN, FVKESK. CDR3 size: 15 residues. V was pared by 4 bases and J by 1 base, with 13 bases between. For the CDR3, the DNA is TGTGCCAGCAGCCCGAGCGTGGGGCAGAACACTGAAGCTTTCTTT. Its translation: CASSPSVGQNTEAFF.

This clone was counted between two and nine times. This chain uses TRBV10-2 with TRBJ2-6; the match to TRBD1 covers 12 bases. V was pared by 3 bases and J by 3 bases, with 3 bases of the junction left unmatched. CDR3 size: 17 residues. Germline V gene lookup returns CDR1 WSHSY and CDR2 SAAADI. CDR3 region: CASSEGTGGVGANVLTF. The CDR3 DNA reads as TGCGCCAGCAGTGAAGGGACAGGGGGCGTTGGGGCCAACGTCCTGACTTTC.

This chain links TRBV11-2 with TRBJ1-4; D ambiguous. Deletions cut 3 bases from V and 5 bases from J, with 13 bases between. CDR3 length: 15 residues. Per the germline V gene, CDR1 is SGHAT and CDR2 is FQNNGV. Here the CDR3 reads CASSFSGVGNEKLFF. In DNA form, the CDR3 reads TGTGCCAGCAGCTTCTCGGGAGTCGGAAATGAAAAACTGTTTTTT. Using reference TRBV11-2 and TRBJ1-4 for the parts outside the CDR3, the full variable domain is EAGVAQSPRYKIIEKRQSVAFWCNPISGHATLYWYQQILGQGPKLLIQFQNNGVVDDSQLPKDRFSAERLKGVDSTLKIQPAKLEDSAVYLCASSFSGVGNEKLFFGSGTQLSVL.

J is TRBJ2-5 and V is TRBV10-3; D unresolved. CDR1 and CDR2 (germline): ENHRY, SYGVKD. CDR3 size: 16 residues. Trimming removed 4 bases from V and 1 base from J, with 16 bases in between. This CDR3 reads CAISGGPGSIQETQYF. The CDR3 nucleotides are TGTGCCATCAGTGGTGGCCCCGGGTCGATCCAAGAGACCCAGTACTTC.

J is TRBJ2-3 and V is TRBV7-3; 8 positions match TRBD2. This CDR3 is 12 amino acids long. The V segment lost 3 bases and the J segment 9 bases; nucleotides outside the gene matches: 2. Germline CDR1 and CDR2: SGHTA and FQGTGA. The CDR3 DNA reads as TGTGCCAGCAGCTTGATAGCGGGGACGCAGTATTTT. Residues: CASSLIAGTQYF.